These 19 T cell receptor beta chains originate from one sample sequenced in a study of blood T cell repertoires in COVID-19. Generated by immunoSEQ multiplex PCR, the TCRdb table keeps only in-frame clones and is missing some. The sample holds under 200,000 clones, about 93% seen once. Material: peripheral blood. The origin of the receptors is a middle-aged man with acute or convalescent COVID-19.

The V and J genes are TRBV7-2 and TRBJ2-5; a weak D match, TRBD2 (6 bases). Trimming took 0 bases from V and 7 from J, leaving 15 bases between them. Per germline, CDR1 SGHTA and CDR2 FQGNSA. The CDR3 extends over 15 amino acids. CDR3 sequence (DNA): TGTGCCAGCAGCTTAGCGAGCACGGAGGGAGGGACCCAGTACTTC. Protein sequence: CASSLASTEGGTQYF.

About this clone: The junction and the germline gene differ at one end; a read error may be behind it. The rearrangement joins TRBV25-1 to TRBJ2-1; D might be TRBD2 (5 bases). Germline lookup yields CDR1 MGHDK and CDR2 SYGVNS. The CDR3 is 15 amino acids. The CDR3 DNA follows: TGTGCCAGCAGACCTCCGGACTCCTCCTACGATGAGCAGTTCTTC. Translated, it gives CASRPPDSSYDEQFF.

The CDR3 bases are TGTGCCAGCAGCTTATGGGACAGAGAGACCCAGTACTTC. Translated, it gives CASSLWDRETQYF. The chain uses TRBV7-3 and TRBJ2-5; TRBD1 matches 7 bases. The CDR3 spans 13 residues. V dropped 2 bases and J dropped 4; count of bases not matched to a gene: 1. The germline V gene has CDR1 SGHTA and CDR2 FQGTGA.

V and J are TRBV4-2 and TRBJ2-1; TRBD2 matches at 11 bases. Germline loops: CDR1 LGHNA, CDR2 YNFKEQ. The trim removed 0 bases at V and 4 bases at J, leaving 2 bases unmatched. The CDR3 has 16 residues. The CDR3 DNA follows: TGTGCCAGCAGCCAAGATCTAGCGGGGGGTTACAATGAGCAGTTCTTC. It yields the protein CASSQDLAGGYNEQFF.

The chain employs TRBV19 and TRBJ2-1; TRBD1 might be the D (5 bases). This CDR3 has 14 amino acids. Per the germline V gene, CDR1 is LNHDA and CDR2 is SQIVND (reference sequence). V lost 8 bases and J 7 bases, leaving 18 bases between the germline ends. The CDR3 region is CASHWGGSQNEQFF. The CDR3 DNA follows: TGTGCCAGTCACTGGGGCGGATCTCAAAATGAGCAGTTCTTC.

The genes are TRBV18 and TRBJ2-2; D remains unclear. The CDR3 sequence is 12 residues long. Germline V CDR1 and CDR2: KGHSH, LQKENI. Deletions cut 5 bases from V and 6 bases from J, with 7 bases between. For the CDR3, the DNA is TGTGCCAGCTCAATAGAACCCGGGGAGCTGTTTTTT. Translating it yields CASSIEPGELFF.

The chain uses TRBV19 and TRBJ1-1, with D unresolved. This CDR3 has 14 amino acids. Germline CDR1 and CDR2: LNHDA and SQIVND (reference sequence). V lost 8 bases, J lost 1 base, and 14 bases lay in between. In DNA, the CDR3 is TGTGCCAGTGGTGGGAGGTACGGGAACACTGAAGCTTTCTTT. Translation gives CASGGRYGNTEAFF. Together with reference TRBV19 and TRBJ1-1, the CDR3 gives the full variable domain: DGGITQSPKYLFRKEGQNVTLSCEQNLNHDAMYWYRQDPGQGLRLIYYSQIVNDFQKGDIAEGYSVSREKKESFPLTVTSAQKNPTAFYLCASGGRYGNTEAFFGQGTRLTVV.

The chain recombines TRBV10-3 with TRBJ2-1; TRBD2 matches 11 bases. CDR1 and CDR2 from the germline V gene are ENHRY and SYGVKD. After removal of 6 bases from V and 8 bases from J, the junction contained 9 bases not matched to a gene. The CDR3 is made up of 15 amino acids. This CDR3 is CAIRTLAGGPDEQFF. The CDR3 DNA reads TGTGCCATCAGAACCCTAGCGGGGGGCCCCGATGAGCAGTTCTTC.

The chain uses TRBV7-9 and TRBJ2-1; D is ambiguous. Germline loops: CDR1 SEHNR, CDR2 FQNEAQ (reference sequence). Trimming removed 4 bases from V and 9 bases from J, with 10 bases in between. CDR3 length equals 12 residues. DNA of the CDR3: TGTGCCAGCAGCTCCCCGGTTGGTGAGCAGTTCTTC. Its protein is CASSSPVGEQFF.

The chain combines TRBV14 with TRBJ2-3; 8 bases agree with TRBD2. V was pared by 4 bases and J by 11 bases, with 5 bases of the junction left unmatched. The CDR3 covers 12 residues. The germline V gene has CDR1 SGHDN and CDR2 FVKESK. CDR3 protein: CASSLGLALQYF. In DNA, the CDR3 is TGTGCCAGCAGCCTAGGACTAGCCCTGCAGTATTTT.

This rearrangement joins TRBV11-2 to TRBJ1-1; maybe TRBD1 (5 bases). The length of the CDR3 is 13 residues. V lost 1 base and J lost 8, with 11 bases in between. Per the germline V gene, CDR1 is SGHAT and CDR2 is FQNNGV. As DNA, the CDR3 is TGTGCCAGCAGCTTAGCAGGGCAGGGAGAAGCTTTCTTT. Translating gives CASSLAGQGEAFF.

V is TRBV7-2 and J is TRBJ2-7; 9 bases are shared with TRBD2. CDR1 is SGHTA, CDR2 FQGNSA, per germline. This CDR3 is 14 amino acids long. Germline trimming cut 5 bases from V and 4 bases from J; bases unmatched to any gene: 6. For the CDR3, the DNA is TGTGCCAGCAGCGTTAGCGGGAGATCGTACGAGCAGTACTTC. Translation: CASSVSGRSYEQYF.

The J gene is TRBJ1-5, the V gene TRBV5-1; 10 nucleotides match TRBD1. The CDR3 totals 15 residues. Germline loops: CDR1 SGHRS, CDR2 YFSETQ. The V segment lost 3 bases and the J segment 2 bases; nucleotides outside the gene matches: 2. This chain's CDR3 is CASSSGTGGNQPQHF. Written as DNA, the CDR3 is TGCGCCAGCAGCTCCGGGACAGGGGGCAATCAGCCCCAGCATTTT.

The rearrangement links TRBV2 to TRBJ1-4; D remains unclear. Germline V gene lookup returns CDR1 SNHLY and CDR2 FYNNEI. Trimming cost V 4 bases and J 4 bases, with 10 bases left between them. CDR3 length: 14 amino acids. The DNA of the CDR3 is TGTGCCAGCAGTGGGAGCCAGAGTAATGAAAAACTGTTTTTT. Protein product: CASSGSQSNEKLFF.

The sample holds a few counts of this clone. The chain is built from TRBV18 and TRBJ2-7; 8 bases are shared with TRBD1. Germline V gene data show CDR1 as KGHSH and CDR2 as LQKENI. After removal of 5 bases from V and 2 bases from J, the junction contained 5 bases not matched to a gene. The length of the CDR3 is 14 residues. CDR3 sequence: CASSSQQGAYEQYF. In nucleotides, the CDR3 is TGTGCCAGCTCATCGCAACAGGGGGCCTACGAGCAGTACTTC.

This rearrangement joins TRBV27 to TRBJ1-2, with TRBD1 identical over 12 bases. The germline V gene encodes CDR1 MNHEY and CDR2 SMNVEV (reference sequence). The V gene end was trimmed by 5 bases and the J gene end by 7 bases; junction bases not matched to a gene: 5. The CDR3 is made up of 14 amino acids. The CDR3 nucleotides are TGTGCCAGCAGTATGGGGACAGGGGGCTTTGGCTACACCTTC. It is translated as CASSMGTGGFGYTF.

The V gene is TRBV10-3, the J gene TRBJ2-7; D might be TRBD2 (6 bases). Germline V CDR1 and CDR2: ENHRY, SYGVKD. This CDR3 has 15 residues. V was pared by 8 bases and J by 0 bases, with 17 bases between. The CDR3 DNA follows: TGTGCCATCGGGGACTTTACCGAGGGCTCCTACGAGCAGTACTTC. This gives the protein CAIGDFTEGSYEQYF.

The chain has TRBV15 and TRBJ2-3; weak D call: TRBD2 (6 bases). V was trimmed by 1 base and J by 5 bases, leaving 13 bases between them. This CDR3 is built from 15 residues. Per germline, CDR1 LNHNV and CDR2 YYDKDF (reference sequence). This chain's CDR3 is CATSRGGMSGDTQYF. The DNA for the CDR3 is TGTGCCACCAGCAGAGGCGGGATGTCGGGAGATACGCAGTATTTT.

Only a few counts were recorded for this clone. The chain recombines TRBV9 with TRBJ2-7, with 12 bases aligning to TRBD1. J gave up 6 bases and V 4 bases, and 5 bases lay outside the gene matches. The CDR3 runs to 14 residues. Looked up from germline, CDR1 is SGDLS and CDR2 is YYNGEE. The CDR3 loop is CASSPGTGGFEQYF. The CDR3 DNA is TGTGCCAGCAGCCCGGGGACAGGGGGCTTCGAGCAGTACTTC.